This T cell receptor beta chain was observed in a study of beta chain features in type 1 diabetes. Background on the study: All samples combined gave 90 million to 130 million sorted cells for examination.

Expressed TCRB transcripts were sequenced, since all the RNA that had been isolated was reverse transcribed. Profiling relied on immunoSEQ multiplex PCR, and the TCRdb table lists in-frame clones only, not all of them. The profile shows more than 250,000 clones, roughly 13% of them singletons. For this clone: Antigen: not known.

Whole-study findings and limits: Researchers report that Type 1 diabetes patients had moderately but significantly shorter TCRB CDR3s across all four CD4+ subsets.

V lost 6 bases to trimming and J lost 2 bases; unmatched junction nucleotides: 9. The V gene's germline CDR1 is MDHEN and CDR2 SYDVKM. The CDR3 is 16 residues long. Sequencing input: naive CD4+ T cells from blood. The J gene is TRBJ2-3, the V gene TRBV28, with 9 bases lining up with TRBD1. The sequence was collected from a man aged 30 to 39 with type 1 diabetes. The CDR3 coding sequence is TGTGCCAGCAGCCCCACTGGGACAGGGCTCACAGATACGCAGTATTTT. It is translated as CASSPTGTGLTDTQYF.